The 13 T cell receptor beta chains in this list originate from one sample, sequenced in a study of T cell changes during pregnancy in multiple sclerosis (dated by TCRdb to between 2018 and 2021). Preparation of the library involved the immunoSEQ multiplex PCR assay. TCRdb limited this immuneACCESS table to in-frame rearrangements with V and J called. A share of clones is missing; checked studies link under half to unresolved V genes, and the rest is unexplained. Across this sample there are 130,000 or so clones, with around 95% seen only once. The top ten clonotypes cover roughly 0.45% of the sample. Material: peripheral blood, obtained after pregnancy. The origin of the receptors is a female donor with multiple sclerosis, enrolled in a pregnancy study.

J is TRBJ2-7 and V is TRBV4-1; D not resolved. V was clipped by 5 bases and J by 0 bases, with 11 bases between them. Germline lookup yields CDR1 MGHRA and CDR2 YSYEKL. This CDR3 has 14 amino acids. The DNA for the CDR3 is TGCGCCAGCAGCGCCGCCGCGGTCTCCTACGAGCAGTACTTC. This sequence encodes CASSAAAVSYEQYF.

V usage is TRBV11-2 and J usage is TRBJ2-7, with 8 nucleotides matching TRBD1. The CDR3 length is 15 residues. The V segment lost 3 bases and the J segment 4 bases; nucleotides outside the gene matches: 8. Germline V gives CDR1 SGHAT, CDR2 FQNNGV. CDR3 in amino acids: CASSFRGDRIYEQYF. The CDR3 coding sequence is TGTGCCAGCAGCTTCAGGGGGGACAGGATATACGAGCAGTACTTC.

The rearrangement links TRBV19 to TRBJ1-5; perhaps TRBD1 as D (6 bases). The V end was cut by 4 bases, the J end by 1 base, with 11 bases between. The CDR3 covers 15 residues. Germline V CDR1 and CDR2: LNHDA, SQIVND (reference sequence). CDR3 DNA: TGTGCCAGTAGTACCTCTACAGGGAGCAATCAGCCCCAGCATTTT. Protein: CASSTSTGSNQPQHF.

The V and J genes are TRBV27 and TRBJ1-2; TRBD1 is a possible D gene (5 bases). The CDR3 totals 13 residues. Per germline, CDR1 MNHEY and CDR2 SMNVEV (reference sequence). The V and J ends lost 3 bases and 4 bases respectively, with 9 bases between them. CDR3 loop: CASSLNTGYGYTF. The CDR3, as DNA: TGTGCCAGCAGTTTGAACACAGGCTATGGCTACACCTTC.

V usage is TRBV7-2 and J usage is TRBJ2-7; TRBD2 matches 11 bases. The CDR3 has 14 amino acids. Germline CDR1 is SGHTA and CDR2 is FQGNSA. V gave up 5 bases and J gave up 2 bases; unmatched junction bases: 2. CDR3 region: CASSRLAGPYEQYF. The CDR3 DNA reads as TGTGCCAGCAGCAGACTAGCGGGACCCTACGAGCAGTACTTC.

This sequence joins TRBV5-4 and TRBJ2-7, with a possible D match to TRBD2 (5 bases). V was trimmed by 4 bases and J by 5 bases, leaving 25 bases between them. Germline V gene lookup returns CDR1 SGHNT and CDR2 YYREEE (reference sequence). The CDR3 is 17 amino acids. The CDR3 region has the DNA TGTGCCAGCAGCCCGTTAAGGTTAGGAGGCGACCGAGACGAGCAGTACTTC. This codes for CASSPLRLGGDRDEQYF.

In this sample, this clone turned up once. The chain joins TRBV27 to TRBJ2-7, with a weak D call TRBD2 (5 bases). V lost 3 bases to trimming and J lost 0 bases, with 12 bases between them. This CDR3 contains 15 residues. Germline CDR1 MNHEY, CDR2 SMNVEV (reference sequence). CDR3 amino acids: CASSFGRTSSYEQYF. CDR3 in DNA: TGTGCCAGCAGTTTTGGTCGAACTAGCTCCTACGAGCAGTACTTC.

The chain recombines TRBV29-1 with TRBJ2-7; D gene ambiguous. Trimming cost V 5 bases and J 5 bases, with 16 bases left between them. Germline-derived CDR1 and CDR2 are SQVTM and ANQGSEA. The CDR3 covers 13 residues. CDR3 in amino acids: CSVSSQNPNEQYF. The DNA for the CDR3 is TGCAGCGTTAGCTCCCAAAACCCCAACGAGCAGTACTTC.

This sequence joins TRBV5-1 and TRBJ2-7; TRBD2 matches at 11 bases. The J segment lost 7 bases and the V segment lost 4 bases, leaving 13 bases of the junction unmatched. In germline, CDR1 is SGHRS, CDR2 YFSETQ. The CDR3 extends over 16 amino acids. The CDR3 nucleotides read TGCGCCAGCAGCGCCACTAGCGGGAGTAACCATTGGGAGCAGTACTTC. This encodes CASSATSGSNHWEQYF.

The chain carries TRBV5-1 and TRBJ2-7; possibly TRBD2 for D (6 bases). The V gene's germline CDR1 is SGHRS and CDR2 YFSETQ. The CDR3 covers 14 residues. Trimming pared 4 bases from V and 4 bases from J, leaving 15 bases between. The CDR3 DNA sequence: TGCGCCAGCAGCATAGGAGGGCTGGGGTACGAGCAGTACTTC. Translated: CASSIGGLGYEQYF.

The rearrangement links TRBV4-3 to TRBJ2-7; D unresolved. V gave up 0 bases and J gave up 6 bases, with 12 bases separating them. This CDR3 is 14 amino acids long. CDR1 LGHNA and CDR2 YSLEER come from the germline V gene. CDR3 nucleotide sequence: TGCGCCAGCAGCCAAGATGAGGTACGGGTCGAGCAGTACTTC. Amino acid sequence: CASSQDEVRVEQYF.

The CDR3 DNA reads TGTGCCAGCAGTGGACTGGCCAGGGGTGAAGCTTTCTTT. It codes for CASSGLARGEAFF. The chain carries TRBV28 and TRBJ1-1, with a tentative D call TRBD1 (6 bases). V lost 5 bases and J 7 bases, leaving 14 bases between the germline ends. CDR3 size: 13 residues. The germline gives CDR1 MDHEN, CDR2 SYDVKM.

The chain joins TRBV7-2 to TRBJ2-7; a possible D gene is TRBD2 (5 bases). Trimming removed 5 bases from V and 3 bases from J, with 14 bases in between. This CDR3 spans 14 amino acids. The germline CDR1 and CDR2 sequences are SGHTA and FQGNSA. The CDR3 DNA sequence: TGTGCCAGCAGCCCCCGGGAAAGGAACTACGAGCAGTACTTC. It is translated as CASSPRERNYEQYF. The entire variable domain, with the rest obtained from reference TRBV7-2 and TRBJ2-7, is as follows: GAGVSQSPSNKVTEKGKDVELRCDPISGHTALYWYRQSLGQGLEFLIYFQGNSAPDKSGLPSDRFSAERTGGSVSTLTIQRTQQEDSAVYLCASSPRERNYEQYFGPGTRLTVT.